The T cell receptor (beta chain) under discussion was sequenced for a study of T cells in Graves' hyperthyroidism and ophthalmopathy. Whole-study results and caveats: Most clonotypes expanded in thyroid above 0.001 were likewise present in blood. Before onset, ophthalmopathy was predicted by the model a median about six months earlier.

Amplification targeted TCR beta CDR3 regions from RNA transcripts. When the TCR CDR3 underwent first-round RT-PCR, the HTBI primer set was used. TCRdb re-called the multiplex PCR reads through MiXCR, storing one row per CDR3 protein. The sample holds roughly 420,000 distinct CDR3 sequences, 15% to 18% seen once. The V gene's germline CDR1 is MNHEY and CDR2 SVGEGT. Trimming cost V 1 base and J 2 bases, with 10 bases left between them. This CDR3 contains 15 residues. PBMCs were sourced from less than 12 ml fresh peripheral blood. Of note for this clonotype: Its matching antigen is unknown.

This sequence was found in a woman younger than 30 with Graves' hyperthyroidism. The chain links TRBV6-2 or TRBV6-3 to TRBJ2-3; possible D gene TRBD2, 6 bases. Sequencing was performed on blood. CDR3 in amino acids: CASSYFLAFTDTQYF. The DNA for the CDR3 is TGTGCCAGCAGTTACTTTCTAGCGTTCACAGATACGCAGTATTTT.